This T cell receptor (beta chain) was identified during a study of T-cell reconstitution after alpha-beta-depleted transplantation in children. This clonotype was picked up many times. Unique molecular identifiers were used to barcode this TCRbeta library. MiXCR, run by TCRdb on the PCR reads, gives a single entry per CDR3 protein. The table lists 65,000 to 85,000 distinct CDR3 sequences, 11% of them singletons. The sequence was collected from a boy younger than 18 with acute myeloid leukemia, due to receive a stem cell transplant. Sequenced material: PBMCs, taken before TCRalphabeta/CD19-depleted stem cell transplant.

CDR3 bases: TGTGCCAGCAGCTTGGGACAGCACATAACCTACGAGCAGTACTTC. Translation gives CASSLGQHITYEQYF. The V and J genes are TRBV7-8 and TRBJ2-7; 7 bases match TRBD1. V trimming: 3 bases; J trimming: 2 bases; junction bases outside the gene matches: 7. Germline assignment: CDR1 SGHVS and CDR2 FQNEAQ. The CDR3 sequence is 15 residues long.